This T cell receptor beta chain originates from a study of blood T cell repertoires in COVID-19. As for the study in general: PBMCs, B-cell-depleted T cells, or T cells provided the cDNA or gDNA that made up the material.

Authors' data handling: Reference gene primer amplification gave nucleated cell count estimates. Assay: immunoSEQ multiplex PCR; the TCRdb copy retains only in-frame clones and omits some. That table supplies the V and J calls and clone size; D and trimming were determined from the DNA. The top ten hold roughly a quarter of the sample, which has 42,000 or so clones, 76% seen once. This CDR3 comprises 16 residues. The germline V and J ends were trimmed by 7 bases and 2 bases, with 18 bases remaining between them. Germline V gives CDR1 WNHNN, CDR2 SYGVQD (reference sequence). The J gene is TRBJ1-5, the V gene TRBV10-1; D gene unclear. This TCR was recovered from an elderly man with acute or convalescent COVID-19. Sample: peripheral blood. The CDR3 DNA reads TGCGCCAGCACCCCCGGTTCCCCCTTTGGCAATCAGCCCCAGCATTTT. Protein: CASTPGSPFGNQPQHF.